These 5 T cell receptor beta chains came from one sample sequenced in a study of cytomegalovirus exposure and HLA in healthy donors. The PCR employed 60 Vbeta primers together with 13 Jbeta primers. The table came from immunoSEQ multiplex PCR; TCRdb's copy has only in-frame clones and leaves some out. The ten top clones account for over 0.95%, within a sample of under 250,000 clones. The source material was PBMCs. The receptor set was obtained from a girl aged 2 to 10 in good health and CMV-seropositive.

The chain is built from TRBV15 and TRBJ1-4; 8 bases align to TRBD1. The CDR3 extends over 16 amino acids. Trimming removed 5 bases from V and 8 bases from J; junction bases left unmatched: 13. The germline CDR1 and CDR2 sequences are LNHNV and YYDKDF (reference sequence). In DNA form, the CDR3 reads TGTGCCACCAGCCCCGATCCCCGCCGGGACAGGGAAAAACTGTTTTTT. Its translation is CATSPDPRRDREKLFF. Complete variable domain (other parts from reference TRBV15 and TRBJ1-4): DAMVIQNPRYQVTQFGKPVTLSCSQTLNHNVMYWYQQKSSQAPKLLFHYYDKDFNNEADTPDNFQSRRPNTSFCFLDIRSPGLGDTAMYLCATSPDPRRDREKLFFGSGTQLSVL.

V usage is TRBV7-9 and J usage is TRBJ1-1, with D tentatively TRBD1 (6 bases). Germline V lookup: CDR1 SEHNR, CDR2 FQNEAQ (reference sequence). The CDR3 sequence is 12 residues long. Trimming took off 4 bases at V and 7 bases at J, with 10 bases between the two ends. CDR3 protein: CASSSQGDEAFF. In DNA form, the CDR3 reads TGTGCCAGCAGCTCACAGGGAGATGAAGCTTTCTTT.

The chain joins TRBV28 to TRBJ2-7, with D perhaps matching TRBD2 (6 bases). The length of the CDR3 is 12 residues. The ends were cut back, 7 bases at V and 2 bases at J, with 9 bases in the middle. Germline lookup yields CDR1 MDHEN and CDR2 SYDVKM. CDR3 DNA sequence: TGTGCCAGCACGGCGGGACCCTACGAGCAGTACTTC. This gives the protein CASTAGPYEQYF.

The rearrangement links TRBV18 to TRBJ1-1, with 10 positions matching TRBD1. Trimming removed 6 bases from V and 3 bases from J; junction bases left unmatched: 7. The germline gives CDR1 KGHSH, CDR2 LQKENI. CDR3 size: 15 residues. For the CDR3, the DNA is TGTGCCAGCTCGGCAGAGGGGACAGGGGACACTGAAGCTTTCTTT. This gives the protein CASSAEGTGDTEAFF.

The chain recombines TRBV6-5 with TRBJ1-6; the D is unclear. V lost 5 bases to trimming and J lost 8 bases, with 16 bases between them. The CDR3 runs 15 residues. CDR1 is MNHEY and CDR2 is SVGAGI in the germline V gene. The CDR3 sequence: CASSTYSSGDSPLHF. The CDR3, as DNA: TGTGCCAGCAGTACTTACTCTTCCGGGGATTCACCCCTCCACTTT.